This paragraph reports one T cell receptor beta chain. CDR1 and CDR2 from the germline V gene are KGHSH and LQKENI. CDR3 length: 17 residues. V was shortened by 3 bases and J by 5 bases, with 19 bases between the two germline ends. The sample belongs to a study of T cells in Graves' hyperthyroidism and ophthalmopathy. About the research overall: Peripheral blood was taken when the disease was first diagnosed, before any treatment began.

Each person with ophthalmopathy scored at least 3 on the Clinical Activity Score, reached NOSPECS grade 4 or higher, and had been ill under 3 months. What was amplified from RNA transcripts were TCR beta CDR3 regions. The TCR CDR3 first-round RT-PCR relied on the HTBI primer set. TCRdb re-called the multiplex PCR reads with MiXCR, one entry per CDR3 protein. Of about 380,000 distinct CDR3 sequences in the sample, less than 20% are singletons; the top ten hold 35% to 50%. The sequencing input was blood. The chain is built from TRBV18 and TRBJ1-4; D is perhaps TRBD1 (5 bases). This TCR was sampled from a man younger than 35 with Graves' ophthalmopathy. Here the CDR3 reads CASSPSMQGMANEKLFF. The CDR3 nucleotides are TGTGCCAGCTCACCGTCCATGCAGGGAATGGCAAATGAAAAACTGTTTTTT.